This T cell receptor (beta chain) was obtained from a study of blood T cells in healthy people across ages. Sample-barcoded 5' priming and a J-beta primer mix drove a second PCR of roughly 7 to 11 cycles. MiXCR, applied by TCRdb to the 5' RACE reads, yields one record per CDR3 protein. The top ten hold roughly 10% of the sample, which has about 930,000 distinct CDR3 sequences, almost 30% seen once. Germline loops: CDR1 MDHEN, CDR2 SYDVKM. The CDR3 is 12 residues long. This sample also appeared in a second study, on T cells of mothers and their children.

The chain combines TRBV28 with TRBJ2-4, with unresolved D. The better agreement between TRBJ2-7 and the DNA end casts doubt on the J call. Source material: blood. The sequence came from a woman in her 40s in good health. The CDR3 DNA sequence: TGTGCCAGCAGGAGGCTCCCCTACGAGCAGTACTTC. Its translation is CASRRLPYEQYF.